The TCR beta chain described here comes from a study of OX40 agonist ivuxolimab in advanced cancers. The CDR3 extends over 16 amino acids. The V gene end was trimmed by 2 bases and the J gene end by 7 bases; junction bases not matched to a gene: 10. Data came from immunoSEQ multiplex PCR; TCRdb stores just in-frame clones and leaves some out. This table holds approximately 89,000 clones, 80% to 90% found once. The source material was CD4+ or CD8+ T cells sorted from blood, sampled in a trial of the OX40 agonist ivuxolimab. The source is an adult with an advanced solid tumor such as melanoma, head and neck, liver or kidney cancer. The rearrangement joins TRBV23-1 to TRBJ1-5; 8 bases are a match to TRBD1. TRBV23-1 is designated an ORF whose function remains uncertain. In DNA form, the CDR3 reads TGCGCCAGCAGTCAACCGACAGGGGCCTTCGGGCAGCCCCAGCATTTT. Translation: CASSQPTGAFGQPQHF.